Presented here are 13 T cell receptor beta chains from one specimen sequenced in a study of blood T cell repertoires in COVID-19. Only in-frame clones appear in the TCRdb table, and some are missing; sequencing was by immunoSEQ multiplex PCR. Of 150,000 or so clones in the sample, approximately 80% were seen once. The sample taken for sequencing was peripheral blood. The receptor set was obtained from a human donor in a cohort sampled during active COVID-19.

V and J are TRBV15 and TRBJ1-5; D is ambiguous. V shed 8 bases and J shed 2 bases, with 7 bases lying between them. The germline V gene has CDR1 LNHNV and CDR2 YYDKDF (reference sequence). This CDR3 has 12 amino acids. CDR3 residues: CATQEGNQPQHF. The CDR3 nucleotides read TGTGCCACCCAGGAGGGCAATCAGCCCCAGCATTTT.

This clone was picked up a small number of times. The chain uses TRBV11-3 and TRBJ2-2; no clear D gene. V was trimmed by 5 bases and J by 6 bases, leaving 10 bases between them. The CDR3 is 13 amino acids. CDR1 and CDR2 from the germline V gene are SGHNT and YENEEA. The CDR3 loop is CASSLTVSGELFF. CDR3 sequence (DNA): TGTGCCAGCAGCCTCACAGTTTCCGGGGAGCTGTTTTTT.

The V and J genes are TRBV28 and TRBJ1-2, with 10 bases aligning to TRBD1. Per germline, CDR1 MDHEN and CDR2 SYDVKM. The junction had 10 bases not matched to a gene; V was cut back by 5 bases and J by 4 bases. CDR3 length: 16 amino acids. The DNA for the CDR3 is TGTGCCAGCAGTCAGTTGACAGGGGGCAATAGCTATGGCTACACCTTC. It specifies CASSQLTGGNSYGYTF.

This chain joins TRBV28 and TRBJ1-1; D unresolved. CDR1 and CDR2 (germline): MDHEN, SYDVKM. Trimming removed 6 bases at V and 5 bases at J, with 19 bases between. This CDR3 contains 15 residues. The CDR3 spells CASSRSGTSGTEAFF. In nucleotides, the CDR3 is TGTGCCAGCAGCAGGTCGGGAACCTCGGGGACTGAAGCTTTCTTT.

Only a few counts were recorded for this clone. The V call is TRBV28, the J call TRBJ1-4, with D possibly matching TRBD1 (5 bases). CDR3 length: 14 residues. From germline, CDR1 is MDHEN and CDR2 SYDVKM. With 2 bases removed from V and 8 bases from J, the gap between germline ends came to 12 bases. The CDR3 sequence is CASSLGGGQEKLFF. The CDR3 DNA follows: TGTGCCAGCAGTTTAGGGGGGGGTCAAGAAAAACTGTTTTTT.

The gene calls are TRBV6-5 and TRBJ1-4; D remains unclear. The CDR3 totals 13 residues. The V gene lost 3 bases and the J gene lost 7 bases, with 9 bases spanning the gap. Germline V gene data show CDR1 as MNHEY and CDR2 as SVGAGI. The CDR3 coding sequence is TGTGCCAGCAGTTATTCCGGTGGTGAAAAACTGTTTTTT. As protein: CASSYSGGEKLFF.

The chain has TRBV27 and TRBJ1-1; D unclear. Germline lookup yields CDR1 MNHEY and CDR2 SMNVEV (reference sequence). The CDR3 contains 15 residues. V lost 8 bases to trimming and J lost 0 bases, with 16 bases between them. The CDR3 sequence: CASWERRLMNTEAFF. CDR3 coding DNA: TGTGCCAGCTGGGAGAGACGGCTCATGAACACTGAAGCTTTCTTT.

Only one count was recorded for this clone. The chain links TRBV11-2 to TRBJ2-1, with 10 bases fitting TRBD2. Germline trimming cut 1 base from V and 7 bases from J; bases unmatched to any gene: 10. Looked up from germline, CDR1 is SGHAT and CDR2 is FQNNGV. CDR3 length equals 17 residues. This CDR3 reads CASSLVTGLAGANEQFF. As DNA, the CDR3 is TGTGCCAGCAGCTTAGTAACAGGTCTAGCGGGAGCGAATGAGCAGTTCTTC.

This clone was found a few times. The chain joins TRBV4-3 to TRBJ2-7, with TRBD2 matching 9 bases. Trimming at V came to 3 bases and at J to 3 bases, leaving 12 bases not matched to a gene. Germline V lookup: CDR1 LGHNA, CDR2 YSLEER. The CDR3 contains 17 residues. In DNA form, the CDR3 reads TGCGCCAGCAGCCAGGATCTGCCGGGACTAGCCGACTACGAGCAGTACTTC. This codes for CASSQDLPGLADYEQYF.

V and J are TRBV4-1 and TRBJ2-1, with D maybe TRBD2 (5 bases). V lost 0 bases, J lost 7 bases, and 19 bases lay in between. Looked up from germline, CDR1 is MGHRA and CDR2 is YSYEKL. There are 17 residues in the CDR3. The CDR3 is CASSQEGWAGDGNEQFF. In nucleotides, the CDR3 is TGCGCCAGCAGCCAAGAAGGCTGGGCGGGTGATGGGAATGAGCAGTTCTTC.

The J gene is TRBJ2-7, the V gene TRBV5-1; 8 bases line up with TRBD2. Germline CDR1 SGHRS, CDR2 YFSETQ. V gave up 5 bases and J gave up 3 bases; unmatched junction bases: 1. This CDR3 has 12 amino acids. The CDR3 is CASRLAVYEQYF. The CDR3 nucleotides read TGCGCCAGCAGACTAGCGGTCTACGAGCAGTACTTC.

The V gene is TRBV9, the J gene TRBJ1-5; 8 bases are shared with TRBD1. The germline CDR1 and CDR2 sequences are SGDLS and YYNGEE. The trim removed 2 bases at V and 7 bases at J, leaving 5 bases unmatched. CDR3 length: 14 amino acids. CDR3 protein: CASSVIDRGQPQHF. The CDR3 DNA follows: TGTGCCAGCAGCGTCATCGACAGGGGACAGCCCCAGCATTTT.

V and J are TRBV11-2 and TRBJ2-7, with 8 bases that match TRBD2. This CDR3 contains 12 residues. Germline V gene data show CDR1 as SGHAT and CDR2 as FQNNGV. The V gene end was trimmed by 10 bases and the J gene end by 6 bases; junction bases not matched to a gene: 8. The CDR3 is CAIQAGVSEQYF. For the CDR3, the DNA is TGTGCCATACAAGCGGGAGTTTCCGAGCAGTACTTC. The full variable domain, rest sourced from reference TRBV11-2 and TRBJ2-7, is EAGVAQSPRYKIIEKRQSVAFWCNPISGHATLYWYQQILGQGPKLLIQFQNNGVVDDSQLPKDRFSAERLKGVDSTLKIQPAKLEDSAVYLCAIQAGVSEQYFGPGTRLTVT.